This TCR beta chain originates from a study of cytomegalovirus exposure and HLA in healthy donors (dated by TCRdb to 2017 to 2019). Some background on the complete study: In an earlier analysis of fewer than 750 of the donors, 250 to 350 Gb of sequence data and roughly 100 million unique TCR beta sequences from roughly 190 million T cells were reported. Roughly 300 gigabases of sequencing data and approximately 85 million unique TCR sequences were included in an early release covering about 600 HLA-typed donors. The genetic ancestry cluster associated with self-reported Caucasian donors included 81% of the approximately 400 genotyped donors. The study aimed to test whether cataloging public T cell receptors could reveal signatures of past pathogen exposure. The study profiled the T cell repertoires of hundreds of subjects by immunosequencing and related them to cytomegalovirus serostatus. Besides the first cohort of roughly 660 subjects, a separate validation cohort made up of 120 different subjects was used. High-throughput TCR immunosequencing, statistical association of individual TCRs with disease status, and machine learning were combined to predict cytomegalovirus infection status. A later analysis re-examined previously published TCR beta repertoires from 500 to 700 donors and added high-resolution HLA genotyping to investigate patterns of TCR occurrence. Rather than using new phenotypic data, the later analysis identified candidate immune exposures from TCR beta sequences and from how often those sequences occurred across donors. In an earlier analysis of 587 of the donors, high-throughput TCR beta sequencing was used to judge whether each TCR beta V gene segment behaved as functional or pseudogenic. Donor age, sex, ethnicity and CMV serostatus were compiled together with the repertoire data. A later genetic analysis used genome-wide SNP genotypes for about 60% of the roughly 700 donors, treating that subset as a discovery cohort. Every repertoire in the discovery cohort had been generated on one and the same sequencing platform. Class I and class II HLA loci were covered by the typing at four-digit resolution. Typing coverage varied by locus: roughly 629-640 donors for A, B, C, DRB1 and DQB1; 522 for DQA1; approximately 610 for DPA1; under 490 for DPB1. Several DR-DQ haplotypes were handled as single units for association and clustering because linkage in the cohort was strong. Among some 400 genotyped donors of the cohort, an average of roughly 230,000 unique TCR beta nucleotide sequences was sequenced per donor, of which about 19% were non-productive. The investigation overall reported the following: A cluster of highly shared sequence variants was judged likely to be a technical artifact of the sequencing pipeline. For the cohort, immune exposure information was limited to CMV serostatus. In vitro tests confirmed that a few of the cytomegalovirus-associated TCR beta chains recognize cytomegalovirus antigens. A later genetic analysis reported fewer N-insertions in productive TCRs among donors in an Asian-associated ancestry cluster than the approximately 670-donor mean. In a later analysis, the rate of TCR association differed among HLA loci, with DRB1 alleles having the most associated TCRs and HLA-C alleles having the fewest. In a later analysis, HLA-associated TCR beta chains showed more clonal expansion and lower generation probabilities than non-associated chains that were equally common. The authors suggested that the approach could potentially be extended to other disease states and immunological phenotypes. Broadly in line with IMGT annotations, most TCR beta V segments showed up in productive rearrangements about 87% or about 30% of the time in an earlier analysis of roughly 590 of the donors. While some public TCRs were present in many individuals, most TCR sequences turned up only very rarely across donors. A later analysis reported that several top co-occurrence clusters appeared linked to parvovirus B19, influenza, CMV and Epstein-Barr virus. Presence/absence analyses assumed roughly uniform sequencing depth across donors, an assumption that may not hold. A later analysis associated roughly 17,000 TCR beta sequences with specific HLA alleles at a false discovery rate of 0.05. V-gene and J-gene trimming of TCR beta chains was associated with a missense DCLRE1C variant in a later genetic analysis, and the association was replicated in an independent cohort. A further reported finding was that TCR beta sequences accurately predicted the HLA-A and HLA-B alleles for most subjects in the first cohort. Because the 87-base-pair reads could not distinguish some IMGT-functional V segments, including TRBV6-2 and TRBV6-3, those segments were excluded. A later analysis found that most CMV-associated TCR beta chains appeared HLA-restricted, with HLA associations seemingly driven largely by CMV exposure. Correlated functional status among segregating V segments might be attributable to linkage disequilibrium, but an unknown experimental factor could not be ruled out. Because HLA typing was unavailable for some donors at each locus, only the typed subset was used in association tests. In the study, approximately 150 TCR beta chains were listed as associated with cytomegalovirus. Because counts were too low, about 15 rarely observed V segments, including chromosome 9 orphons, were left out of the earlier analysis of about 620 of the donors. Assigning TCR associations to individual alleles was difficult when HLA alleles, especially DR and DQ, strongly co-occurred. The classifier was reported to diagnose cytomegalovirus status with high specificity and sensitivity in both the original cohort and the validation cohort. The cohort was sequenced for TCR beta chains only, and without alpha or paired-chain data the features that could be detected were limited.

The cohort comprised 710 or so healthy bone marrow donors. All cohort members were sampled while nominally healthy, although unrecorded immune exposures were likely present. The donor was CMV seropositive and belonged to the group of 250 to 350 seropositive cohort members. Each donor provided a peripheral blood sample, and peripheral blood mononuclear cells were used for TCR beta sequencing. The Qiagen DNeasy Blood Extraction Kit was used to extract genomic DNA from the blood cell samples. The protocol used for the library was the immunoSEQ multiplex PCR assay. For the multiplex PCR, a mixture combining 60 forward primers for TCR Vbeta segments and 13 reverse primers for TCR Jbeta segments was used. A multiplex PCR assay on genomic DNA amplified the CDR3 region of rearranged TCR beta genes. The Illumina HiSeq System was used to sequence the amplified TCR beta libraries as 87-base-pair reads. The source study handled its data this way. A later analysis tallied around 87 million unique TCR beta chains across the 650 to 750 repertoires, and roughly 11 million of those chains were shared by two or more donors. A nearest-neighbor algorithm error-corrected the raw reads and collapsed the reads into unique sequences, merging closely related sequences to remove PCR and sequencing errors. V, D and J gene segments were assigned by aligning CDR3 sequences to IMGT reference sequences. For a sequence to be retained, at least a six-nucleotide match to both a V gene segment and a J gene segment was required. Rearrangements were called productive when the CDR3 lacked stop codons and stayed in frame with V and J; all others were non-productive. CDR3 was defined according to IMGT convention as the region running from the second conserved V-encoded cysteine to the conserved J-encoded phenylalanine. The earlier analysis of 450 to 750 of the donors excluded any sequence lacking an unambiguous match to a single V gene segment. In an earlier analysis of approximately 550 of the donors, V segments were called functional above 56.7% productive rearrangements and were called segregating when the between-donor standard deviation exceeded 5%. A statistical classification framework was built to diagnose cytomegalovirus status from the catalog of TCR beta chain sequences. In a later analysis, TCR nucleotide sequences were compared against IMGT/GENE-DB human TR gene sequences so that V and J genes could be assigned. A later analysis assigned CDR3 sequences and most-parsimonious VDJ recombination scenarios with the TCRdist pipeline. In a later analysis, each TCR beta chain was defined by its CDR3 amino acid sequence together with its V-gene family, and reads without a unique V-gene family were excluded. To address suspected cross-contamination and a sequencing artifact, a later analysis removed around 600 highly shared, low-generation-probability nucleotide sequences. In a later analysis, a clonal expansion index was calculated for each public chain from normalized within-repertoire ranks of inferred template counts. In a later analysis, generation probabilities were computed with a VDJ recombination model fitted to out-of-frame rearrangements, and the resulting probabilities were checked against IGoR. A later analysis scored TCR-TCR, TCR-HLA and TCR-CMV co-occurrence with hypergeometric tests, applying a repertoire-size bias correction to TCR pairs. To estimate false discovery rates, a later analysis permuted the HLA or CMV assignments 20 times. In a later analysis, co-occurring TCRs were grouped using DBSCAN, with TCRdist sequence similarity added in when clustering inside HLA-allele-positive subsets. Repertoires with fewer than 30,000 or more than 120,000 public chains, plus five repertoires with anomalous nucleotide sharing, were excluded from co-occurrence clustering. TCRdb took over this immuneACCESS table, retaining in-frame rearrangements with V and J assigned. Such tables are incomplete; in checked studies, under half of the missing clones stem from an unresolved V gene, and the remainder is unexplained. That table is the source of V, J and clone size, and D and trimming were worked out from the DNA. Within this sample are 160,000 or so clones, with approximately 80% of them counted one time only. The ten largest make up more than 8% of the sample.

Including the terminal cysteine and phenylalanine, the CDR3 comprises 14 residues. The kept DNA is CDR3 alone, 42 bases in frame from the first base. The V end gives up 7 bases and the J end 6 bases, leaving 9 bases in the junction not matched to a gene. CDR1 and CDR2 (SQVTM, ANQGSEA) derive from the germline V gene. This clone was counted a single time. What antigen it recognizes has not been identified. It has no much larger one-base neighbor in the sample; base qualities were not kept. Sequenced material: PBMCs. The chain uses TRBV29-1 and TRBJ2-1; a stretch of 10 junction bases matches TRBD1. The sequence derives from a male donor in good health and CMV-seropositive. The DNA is TGCAGCGCTCGGGACAGGGGTAATTTCAATGAGCAGTTCTTC. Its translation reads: CSARDRGNFNEQFF.